What follows are 22 T cell receptor beta chains derived from one specimen sequenced in a study of T cells after yellow fever vaccination. TCRdb recomputed calls from the 5' RACE reads with MiXCR, one row per CDR3 protein. This sample has 230,000 or so distinct CDR3 sequences; about 3.5% occur once, and the top ten carry about a fifth. The sample was PBMCs, taken 15 days after the yellow fever booster vaccination. These receptors all come from a man younger than 35 who received the YFV17D yellow fever vaccine.

This clonotype showed up many times. This chain connects TRBV15 to TRBJ1-3, with 7 bases aligning to TRBD1. The ends lost 5 bases at V and 5 bases at J; junction bases unmatched: 9. CDR1 is LNHNV and CDR2 is YYDKDF in the germline V gene (reference sequence). CDR3 length: 15 amino acids. CDR3 residues: CATSYDRALRNTIYF. The DNA of the CDR3 is TGTGCCACCAGCTACGACAGGGCGTTGAGAAACACCATATATTTT. Full variable domain (missing parts from reference TRBV15 and TRBJ1-3): DAMVIQNPRYQVTQFGKPVTLSCSQTLNHNVMYWYQQKSSQAPKLLFHYYDKDFNNEADTPDNFQSRRPNTSFCFLDIRSPGLGDTAMYLCATSYDRALRNTIYFGEGSWLTVV.

This clonotype was seen ten or more times. This sequence joins TRBV7-9 and TRBJ1-3; D is perhaps TRBD1 (5 bases). The CDR3 totals 13 residues. Between the trimmed V and J ends, which lost 3 bases and 7 bases, there was a span of 10 bases. Germline V gene lookup returns CDR1 SEHNR and CDR2 FQNEAQ (reference sequence). CDR3 in DNA: TGTGCCAGCAGCTTCGACAGTTGGAACACCATATATTTT. This sequence encodes CASSFDSWNTIYF. Together with reference TRBV7-9 and TRBJ1-3, the CDR3 gives the full variable domain: DTGVSQNPRHKITKRGQNVTFRCDPISEHNRLYWYRQTLGQGPEFLTYFQNEAQLEKSRLLSDRFSAERPKGSFSTLEIQRTEQGDSAMYLCASSFDSWNTIYFGEGSWLTVV.

This clonotype appeared many times. The chain is built from TRBV7-3 and TRBJ2-1; 9 bases align to TRBD2. Germline values: CDR1 SGHTA, CDR2 FQGTGA. With V trimmed by 5 bases and J by 9 bases, 11 bases remained unmatched. There are 15 residues in the CDR3. The chain's CDR3 is CASSDPGTSLTEQFF. CDR3 DNA sequence: TGTGCCAGCAGCGATCCCGGGACTAGCTTGACTGAGCAGTTCTTC.

This clonotype was seen repeatedly, ten times or more. This chain links TRBV29-1 with TRBJ2-2; TRBD1 agrees at 9 bases. This CDR3 has 16 residues. The V gene's germline CDR1 is SQVTM and CDR2 ANQGSEA. The V gene end was trimmed by 5 bases and the J gene end by 4 bases; junction bases not matched to a gene: 11. CDR3 sequence (DNA): TGCAGCGTTCCCTCCCGGGACAGGGTCGCCACCGGGGAGCTGTTTTTT. Residues: CSVPSRDRVATGELFF.

This clonotype has ten or more counts. The chain combines TRBV7-8 with TRBJ2-2; D unresolved. Trimming removed 5 bases at V and 5 bases at J, with 12 bases between. The CDR3 length is 14 residues. Germline assignment: CDR1 SGHVS and CDR2 FQNEAQ. DNA of the CDR3: TGTGCCAGCAGCAAAAGAGAGTGGACCGGGGAGCTGTTTTTT. Its translation is CASSKREWTGELFF.

This clonotype appeared many times. CDR3 nucleotide sequence: TGTGCCAGCAGCTCAGGGGAAAGCTACACCTTC. Translated: CASSSGESYTF. The J gene is TRBJ1-2, the V gene TRBV7-9, with D perhaps TRBD1 (6 bases). This CDR3 is built from 11 residues. CDR1 and CDR2 (germline): SEHNR, FQNEAQ (reference sequence). Trimming cost V 4 bases and J 9 bases, with 9 bases left between them.

This clonotype showed up many times. CDR3 sequence: CASIRGNEQYF. The CDR3 coding sequence is TGCGCCAGCATTAGGGGGAACGAGCAGTACTTC. The chain is built from TRBV5-1 and TRBJ2-7, with D perhaps TRBD1 (6 bases). This CDR3 contains 11 residues. The ends were cut back, 6 bases at V and 5 bases at J, with 9 bases in the middle. CDR1 is SGHRS and CDR2 is YFSETQ in the germline V gene.

This sequence joins TRBV6-5 and TRBJ2-5, with 15 bases aligning to TRBD2. This CDR3 is built from 19 residues. The germline V gene encodes CDR1 MNHEY and CDR2 SVGAGI. The V segment lost 2 bases and the J segment 3 bases; nucleotides outside the gene matches: 10. This chain's CDR3 is CASSYRTSGGAGSKETQYF. The CDR3 DNA reads as TGTGCCAGCAGTTACCGGACTAGCGGGGGGGCTGGGAGTAAAGAGACCCAGTACTTC.

This clonotype was recorded at least ten times. The chain is built from TRBV5-6 and TRBJ2-7; D is perhaps TRBD1 or TRBD2 (5 bases each). CDR1 SGHDT and CDR2 YYEEEE come from the germline V gene. The CDR3 has 16 amino acids. Trimming removed 4 bases from V and 5 bases from J, with 22 bases in between. CDR3 nucleotides: TGTGCCAGCAGCGGCGGCCGGGACCGGCGAATCAACGAGCAGTACTTC. This gives the protein CASSGGRDRRINEQYF.

At least ten counts were recorded for this clonotype. The J gene is TRBJ1-4, the V gene TRBV5-5; 7 positions agree with TRBD1. The CDR3 is 15 residues long. V dropped 1 base and J dropped 5; count of bases not matched to a gene: 5. Germline V gene sequence: CDR1 SGHKS, CDR2 YYEKEE (reference sequence). CDR3 in amino acids: CASSLLNRGNEKLFF. CDR3 DNA: TGTGCCAGCAGCTTGCTTAACAGGGGAAATGAAAAACTGTTTTTT.

This clonotype was found many times. The chain is built from TRBV7-6 and TRBJ2-7, with D uncertain. From germline, CDR1 is SGHVS and CDR2 FNYEAQ. Trimming shortened V by 7 bases and J by 7 bases, and 20 bases separated the two germline ends. The CDR3 is 14 residues long. CDR3 sequence: CASTRMEYLTEQYF. CDR3 coding DNA: TGTGCCAGCACCCGGATGGAGTACCTTACTGAGCAGTACTTC.

This clonotype was found many times. V gene TRBV5-1 combines with J gene TRBJ1-2, with 8 bases that match TRBD1. Trimming took 3 bases from V and 4 from J; bases not matched to a gene: 2. Germline V gives CDR1 SGHRS, CDR2 YFSETQ. The CDR3 is 13 amino acids. CDR3 loop: CASSWDRPYGYTF. The CDR3, as DNA: TGCGCCAGCAGCTGGGACAGGCCCTATGGCTACACCTTC.

This clonotype was seen repeatedly, ten times or more. The CDR3 loop reads CASSLGLAKNTGELFF. The CDR3 DNA reads TGCGCCAGCAGCTTAGGGCTAGCGAAGAACACCGGGGAGCTGTTTTTT. The chain links TRBV5-1 to TRBJ2-2; a weak D match, TRBD2 (6 bases). V shed 2 bases and J shed 1 base, with 12 bases lying between them. The germline V gene has CDR1 SGHRS and CDR2 YFSETQ. The CDR3 covers 16 residues.

CDR3 residues: CASRPGQDLEKLFF. The CDR3 DNA follows: TGTGCCAGTCGGCCTGGACAGGATCTTGAAAAACTGTTTTTT. This rearrangement joins TRBV19 to TRBJ1-4, with 7 bases aligning to TRBD1. This CDR3 contains 14 residues. CDR1 and CDR2 from the germline V gene are LNHDA and SQIVND (reference sequence). Trimming at V came to 8 bases and at J to 7 bases, leaving 10 bases not matched to a gene.

The chain links TRBV2 to TRBJ1-1; 11 nucleotides agree with TRBD1. There are 13 residues in the CDR3. CDR1 SNHLY and CDR2 FYNNEI come from the germline V gene. V was clipped by 11 bases and J by 4 bases; unmatched bases: 6. In DNA form, the CDR3 reads TGTGCCGCGGGAGGACAGGGGGCCACTGAAGCTTTCTTT. It codes for CAAGGQGATEAFF.

This clonotype was observed many times. The chain employs TRBV12-3 or TRBV12-4 and TRBJ2-6, with a tentative D call TRBD2 (5 bases). The CDR3 consists of 15 residues. V was pared by 6 bases and J by 3 bases, with 12 bases between. The CDR3 protein is CASRRTGSGANVLTF. In DNA form, the CDR3 reads TGTGCCAGCAGGAGAACTGGGAGTGGGGCCAACGTCCTGACTTTC.

Ten or more counts support this clonotype. The chain uses TRBV11-2 and TRBJ2-3; tentatively, D is TRBD1 (5 bases). The CDR3 contains 13 residues. V lost 0 bases to trimming and J lost 5 bases, with 6 bases between them. Germline assignment: CDR1 SGHAT and CDR2 FQNNGV. The DNA of the CDR3 is TGTGCCAGCAGCTTAGATCAGGGAGATACGCAGTATTTT. Translation gives CASSLDQGDTQYF.

This clonotype was counted many times. The chain has TRBV4-1 and TRBJ2-2; possibly TRBD1 or TRBD2 for D (5 bases each). There are 16 residues in the CDR3. Trimming took off 3 bases at V and 3 bases at J, with 14 bases between the two ends. The germline V gene has CDR1 MGHRA and CDR2 YSYEKL. The CDR3 DNA reads TGCGCCAGCAGCCAGGTGGCAGGGCGGGACACCGGGGAGCTGTTTTTT. Residues: CASSQVAGRDTGELFF.

The chain carries TRBV29-1 and TRBJ1-1; no clear D. Trimming removed 3 bases at V and 0 bases at J, with 8 bases between. The CDR3 length is 13 residues. Per germline, CDR1 SQVTM and CDR2 ANQGSEA. DNA for the CDR3: TGCAGCGTTGAGATCAGCTTGAACACTGAAGCTTTCTTT. This translates into CSVEISLNTEAFF.

In this sample, this clonotype turned up many times. This chain joins TRBV4-3 and TRBJ1-4; no firm D call. Germline CDR1 reads LGHNA; CDR2 reads YSLEER. The CDR3 is 16 residues long. V lost 0 bases, J lost 0 bases, and 8 bases lay in between. The CDR3 DNA follows: TGCGCCAGCAGCCAAGAGTTGGCGTCAACTAATGAAAAACTGTTTTTT. Translation: CASSQELASTNEKLFF.

This clonotype has ten or more counts. V gene TRBV12-3 or TRBV12-4 combines with J gene TRBJ2-3; 7 nucleotides agree with TRBD2. This CDR3 has 13 amino acids. The J segment lost 5 bases and the V segment lost 7 bases, leaving 6 bases of the junction unmatched. CDR3 bases: TGTGCCAGCATGTTTGGGGGGGGAGATACGCAGTATTTT. Its translation is CASMFGGGDTQYF.

This clonotype was observed at least ten times. This chain uses TRBV6-2 or TRBV6-3 with TRBJ1-1; D call uncertain. The CDR3 is 15 amino acids. V dropped 0 bases and J dropped 4 bases, with 12 bases sitting between them. Germline V lookup: CDR1 MNHEY, CDR2 SVGEGT. Written as DNA, the CDR3 is TGTGCCAGCAGTTACTCCACCCAGGCGCCCACTGAAGCTTTCTTT. This codes for CASSYSTQAPTEAFF.